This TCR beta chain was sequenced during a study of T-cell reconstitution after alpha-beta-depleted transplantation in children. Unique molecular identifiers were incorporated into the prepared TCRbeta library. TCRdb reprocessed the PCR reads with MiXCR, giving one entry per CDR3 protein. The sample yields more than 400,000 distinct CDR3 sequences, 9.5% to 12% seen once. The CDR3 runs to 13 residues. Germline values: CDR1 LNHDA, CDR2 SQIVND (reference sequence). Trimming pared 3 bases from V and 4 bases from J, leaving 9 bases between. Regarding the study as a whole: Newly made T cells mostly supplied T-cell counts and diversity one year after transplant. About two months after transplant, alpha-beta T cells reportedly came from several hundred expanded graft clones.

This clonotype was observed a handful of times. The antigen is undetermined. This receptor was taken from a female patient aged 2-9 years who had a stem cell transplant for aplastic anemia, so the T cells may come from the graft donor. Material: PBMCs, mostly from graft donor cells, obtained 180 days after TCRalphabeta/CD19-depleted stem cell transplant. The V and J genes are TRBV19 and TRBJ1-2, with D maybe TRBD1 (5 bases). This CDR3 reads CASSIGTGYGYTF. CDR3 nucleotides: TGTGCCAGTAGTATTGGGACCGGCTATGGCTACACCTTC. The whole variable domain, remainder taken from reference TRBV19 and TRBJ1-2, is DGGITQSPKYLFRKEGQNVTLSCEQNLNHDAMYWYRQDPGQGLRLIYYSQIVNDFQKGDIAEGYSVSREKKESFPLTVTSAQKNPTAFYLCASSIGTGYGYTFGSGTRLTVV.